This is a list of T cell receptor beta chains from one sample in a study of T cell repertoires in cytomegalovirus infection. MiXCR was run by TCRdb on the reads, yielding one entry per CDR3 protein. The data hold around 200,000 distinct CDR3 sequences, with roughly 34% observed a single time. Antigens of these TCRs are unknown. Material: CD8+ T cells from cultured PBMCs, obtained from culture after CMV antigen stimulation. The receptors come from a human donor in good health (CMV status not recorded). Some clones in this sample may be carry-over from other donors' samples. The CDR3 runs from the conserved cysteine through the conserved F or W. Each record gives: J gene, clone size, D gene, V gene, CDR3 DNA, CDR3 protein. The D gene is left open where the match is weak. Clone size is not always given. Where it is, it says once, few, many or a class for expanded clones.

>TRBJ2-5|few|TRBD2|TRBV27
TGTGCCAGCAGTTTACGACTAGCGGCGGAGACCCAGTACTTC
CASSLRLAAETQYF
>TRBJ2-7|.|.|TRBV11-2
TGTGCCAGCAGCCCTCCAGGGATCTACGAGCAGTACTTC
CASSPPGIYEQYF
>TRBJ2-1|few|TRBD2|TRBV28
TGTGCCAGCAGTTTACTAGAGAGTGCGGGAGCCGGACTTAATGAGCAGTTCTTC
CASSLLESAGAGLNEQFF
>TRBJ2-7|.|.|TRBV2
TGTGCCAGCAGGAGACAGTCCTACGAGCAGTACTTC
CASRRQSYEQYF
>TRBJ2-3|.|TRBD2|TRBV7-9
TGTGCCAGCAGCCCCGTAGCGGGAGACCGCGTCCACAGCGCAGATACGCAGTATTTT
CASSPVAGDRVHSADTQYF
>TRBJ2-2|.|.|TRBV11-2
TGTGCCAGCAGCATACCGGGGTCTTACACCGGGGAGCTGTTTTTT
CASSIPGSYTGELFF
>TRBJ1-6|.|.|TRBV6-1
TGTGCCAGCAGGCCACGGGGGGGGGATTCACCCCTCCACTTT
CASRPRGGDSPLHF
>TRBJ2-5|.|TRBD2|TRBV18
TGTGCCAGCTCACCACCGACCAGCGGGACCTTTCAGACCCAGTACTTC
CASSPPTSGTFQTQYF
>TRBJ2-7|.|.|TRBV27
TGTGCCAGCAGAAAGGCCTCCGACTACGAGCAGTACTTC
CASRKASDYEQYF
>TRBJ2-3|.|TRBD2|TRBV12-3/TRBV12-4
TGTGCCAGCAGTTTGGGTCCGGGAGGATCGCAGTATTTT
CASSLGPGGSQYF
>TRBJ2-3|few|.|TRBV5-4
TGTGCCAGCAGTTCGGGCTCCTTCCGCACAGATACGCAGTATTTT
CASSSGSFRTDTQYF
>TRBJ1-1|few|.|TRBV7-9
TGTGCCAGCAGCCACACTAATGAAGCTTTCTTT
CASSHTNEAFF
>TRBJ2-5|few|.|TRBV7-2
TGTGCCAGCAGCTTAGGGGGCAGCCTAGGGGGGGAGACCCAGTACTTC
CASSLGGSLGGETQYF
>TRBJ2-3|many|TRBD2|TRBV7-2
TGTGCCAGCAGCTCAGGGACTAGCGGGAGGTATACGCAGTATTTT
CASSSGTSGRYTQYF
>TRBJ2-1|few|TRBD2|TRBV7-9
TGTGCCAGCAGCTTAATGGGACTAGGTCAGAATGAGCAGTTCTTC
CASSLMGLGQNEQFF
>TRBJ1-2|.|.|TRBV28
TGTGCCAGCAGCCCCTACAGGGTCGTCGGCTACACCTTC
CASSPYRVVGYTF
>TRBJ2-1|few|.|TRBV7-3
TGTGCCAGCACCTCGGAACCCTACAATGAGCAGTTCTTC
CASTSEPYNEQFF
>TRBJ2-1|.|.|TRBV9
TGTGCCAGCAGCGGCGCAGGACGGGGTCACAATGAGCAGTTCTTC
CASSGAGRGHNEQFF
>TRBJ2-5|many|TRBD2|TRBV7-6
TGTGCCAGCAGCTCCTTAGCGGGGGGGCACGAGACCCAGTACTTC
CASSSLAGGHETQYF
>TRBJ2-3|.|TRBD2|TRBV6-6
TGTGCCAGCAGTTACTCTTGGACTAGCGGGACTAGCACAGATACGCAGTATTTT
CASSYSWTSGTSTDTQYF
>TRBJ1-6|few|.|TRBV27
TGTGCCAGCAGTTTATACGCTCGGGCAGGGCATTCACCCCTCCACTTT
CASSLYARAGHSPLHF
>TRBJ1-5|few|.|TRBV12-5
TGTGCTAGTGGTTGGGACGAGGATCAGCCCCAGCATTTT
CASGWDEDQPQHF
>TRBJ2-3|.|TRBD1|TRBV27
TGTGCCAGTGACCCGGGGGCAGGGGGCTCAGATACGCAGTATTTT
CASDPGAGGSDTQYF
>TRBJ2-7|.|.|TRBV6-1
TGTGCCAGCAGTGACCATTTAGTAACCTCCTACGAGACGTACTTC
CASSDHLVTSYETYF
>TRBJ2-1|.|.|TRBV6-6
TGTGCCAGCAGCGGACTCATCTCCTACAATGAGCAGTTCTTC
CASSGLISYNEQFF
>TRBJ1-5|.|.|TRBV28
TGTGCCAGCAGTTGGGGCAGGGGATATAGCAATCAGCCCCAGAATTTT
CASSWGRGYSNQPQNF
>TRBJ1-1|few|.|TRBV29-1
TGCAGCGCCCCGACGCAGGACAGCATGAACACTGAAGCTTTCTTT
CSAPTQDSMNTEAFF
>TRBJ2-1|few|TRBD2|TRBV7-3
TGTGCCAGCAGCTCGCAGGGACTAGCAAATGAGCAGTTCTTC
CASSSQGLANEQFF
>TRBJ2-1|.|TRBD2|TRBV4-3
TGCGCAAGCAGCCAAGAGGGACTAGCGGGAGGCAATGAGCAGTTCTTC
CASSQEGLAGGNEQFF
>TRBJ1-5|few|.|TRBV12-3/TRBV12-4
TGTGCCAGCAGTTTAGGCAGGGTACAGCCCCAGCATTTT
CASSLGRVQPQHF
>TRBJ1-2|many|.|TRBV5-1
TGCGCCAGCAGCTTGGAGACAGGCTATGGCTACACCTTC
CASSLETGYGYTF
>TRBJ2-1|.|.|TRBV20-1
TGCAGTGCTAGTCGGGAGTTGGATGAGCAGTTCTTC
CSASRELDEQFF
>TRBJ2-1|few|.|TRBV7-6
TGTGCCAGCAGCTTAGTTCAGGGGTCCCCCCGCGCTGAGCAGTTCTTC
CASSLVQGSPRAEQFF
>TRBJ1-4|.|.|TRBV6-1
TGTGCCAGCAGTGACCCCGAACGTGAAAAACTGTTTTTT
CASSDPEREKLFF
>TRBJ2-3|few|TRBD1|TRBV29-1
TGCAGCGCCAGAGGGACAGGGAGTCTTTTCGATACGCAGTATTTT
CSARGTGSLFDTQYF
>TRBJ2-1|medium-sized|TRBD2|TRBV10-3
TGTGCCATCAGTAAGGGACTAGCGGCCTCCCCGAACAATGAGCAGTTCTTC
CAISKGLAASPNNEQFF
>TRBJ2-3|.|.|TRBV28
TGTGCCAGCAGTTTAGCGGAGCCACGCACAGATACGCAGTATTTT
CASSLAEPRTDTQYF
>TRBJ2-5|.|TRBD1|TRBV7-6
TGTGCCAGCAGCTTGAGGGACAGGGGGCCAGAGACCCAGTACTTC
CASSLRDRGPETQYF
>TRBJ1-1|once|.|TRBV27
TGTGCCAGCAGTTTAGGGCAGTACAACACTGAAGCTTTCTTT
CASSLGQYNTEAFF
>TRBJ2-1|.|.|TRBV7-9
TGTGCCAGCAGCCCCCCTGCGGGTGCAGGGGATGAGCAGTTCTTC
CASSPPAGAGDEQFF
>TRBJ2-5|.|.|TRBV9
TGTGCCAGCAGCCCCCAGGGCAGTGGGACGGGGGAGACCCAGTACTTC
CASSPQGSGTGETQYF
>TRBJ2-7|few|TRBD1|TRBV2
TGTGCCAACGACAGGGCCTCGGGCGAGCAGTACTTC
CANDRASGEQYF
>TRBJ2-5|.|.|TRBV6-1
TGTGCCAGCAGTGAAAGTCGGGGGTTCGGAGAGACCCAGTACTTC
CASSESRGFGETQYF
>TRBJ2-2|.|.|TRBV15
TGTGCCACCAGCAGGGCCGGGGAGCTGTTTTTT
CATSRAGELFF
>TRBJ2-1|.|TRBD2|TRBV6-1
TGTGCCAGCAGTTTTAGGAGCGGGAGGGTGGATGAGCAGTTCTTC
CASSFRSGRVDEQFF
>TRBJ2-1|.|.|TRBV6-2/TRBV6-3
TGTGCCAGCAGTTACGTCGGGGAAGGCTCCTACAATGAGCAGTTCTTC
CASSYVGEGSYNEQFF
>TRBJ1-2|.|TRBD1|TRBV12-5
TGTGCTAGTGGTTTGGCCTTGGACAGGGGCGATGGCTACACCTTC
CASGLALDRGDGYTF
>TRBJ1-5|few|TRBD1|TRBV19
TGTGCCAGTACCCCCTCGGGACAGCGAGGCCTTTATAGCAATCAGCCCCAGCATTTT
CASTPSGQRGLYSNQPQHF
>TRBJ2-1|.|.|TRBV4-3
TGCGCCAGCAGCCGAATACTCACAGGGTCTGAGCAGTTCTTC
CASSRILTGSEQFF
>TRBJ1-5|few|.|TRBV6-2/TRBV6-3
TGTGCCAGCAGTTACGGAGGGATAAATCAGCCCCAGCATTTT
CASSYGGINQPQHF
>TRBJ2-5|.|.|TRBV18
TGTGCCAGCTCACCATCATCAGAGACCCAGTACTTC
CASSPSSETQYF
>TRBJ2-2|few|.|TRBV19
TGTGCCAGTAGCATTGCCGAGTGGGGGAACACCGGGGAGCTGTTTTTT
CASSIAEWGNTGELFF
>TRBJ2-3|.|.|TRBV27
TGTGCCAGCAGTTTGGGCAGTACTACAGATACGCAGTATTTT
CASSLGSTTDTQYF
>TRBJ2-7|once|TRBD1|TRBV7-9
TGTGCCAGCAGCTTACAGCGGGACAGGGTATACGAGCAGTACTTC
CASSLQRDRVYEQYF
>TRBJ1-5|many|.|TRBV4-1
TGCGCCAGCAGCCAAAACTGGGTGGGTCAGCCCCAGCATTTT
CASSQNWVGQPQHF
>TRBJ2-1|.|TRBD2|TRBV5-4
TGTGCCAGCCGTTTGGCGGGAGGGCCTAATGAGCAGTTCTTC
CASRLAGGPNEQFF
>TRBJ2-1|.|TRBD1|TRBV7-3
TGTGCCAGCAGTCTGGGGACAGGGGCGGACAATGAGCAGTTCTTC
CASSLGTGADNEQFF
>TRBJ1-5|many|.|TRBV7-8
TGTGCCAGCAGCTTAAAAGGTGGGATGGCTTTTGTGCCCCAGCATTTT
CASSLKGGMAFVPQHF
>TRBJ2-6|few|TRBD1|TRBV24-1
TGTGCCACCAGTGAGCCAGCCGGGACAGGGCCCTCTGGGGCCAACGTCCTGACTTTC
CATSEPAGTGPSGANVLTF
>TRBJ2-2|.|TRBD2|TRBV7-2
TGTGCCAGCAGCCCCGAGGTAGCGGGATACACCGGGGAGCTGTTTTTT
CASSPEVAGYTGELFF